This entry describes one TCR beta chain. Libraries were prepared by immunoSEQ multiplex PCR; TCRdb keeps only in-frame clonotypes and omits some of them. The sample consists of 300,000 to 350,000 clones, 70% to 90% of them appearing once. This specimen comes from a study of blood T cell repertoires in COVID-19. Study details: PBMCs, B-cell-depleted T cells, or T cells provided the cDNA or gDNA that made up the material.

The CDR3 sequence is 14 residues long. Germline CDR1 and CDR2: MNHNS and SASEGT. Trimming took 10 bases from V and 3 from J, leaving 15 bases between them. Participants, 18 to 89 years old, spanned 24 US areas. Participants' reported clinical history set cohort assignment. Among Cohort 3 donors, those recovered had two negative PCRs, clearance, or symptom resolution. The gene calls are TRBV6-1 and TRBJ2-2, with a tentative D call TRBD2 (5 bases). The sequenced material came from PBMCs or T cells enriched from blood (not recorded which). The sequence was collected from a man in his thirties or forties who had recovered from COVID-19. This CDR3 is CAIRRATDTGELFF. CDR3 coding DNA: TGTGCCATCCGGCGGGCCACGGACACCGGGGAGCTGTTTTTT.